The present T cell receptor beta chain was sequenced within a study of T-cell memory formation after mild COVID-19. Trimming shortened V by 3 bases and J by 3 bases, and 9 bases separated the two germline ends. The germline V gene encodes CDR1 SNHLY and CDR2 FYNNEI. CDR3 size: 14 residues. TCRdb re-derived calls from the 5' RACE reads in MiXCR, one entry per CDR3 protein. In the table there are a few hundred thousand distinct CDR3 sequences, roughly 20% of which are singletons. This clonotype was detected a few times. The chain recombines TRBV2 with TRBJ1-5, with D possibly being TRBD1 (6 bases). This receptor was identified in an adult woman who had mild COVID-19 (a few samples of this study predate the infection). Cell type and time point are not known. Input material: PBMCs or a T cell subset sorted from them (not recorded which). The CDR3 nucleotides read TGTGCCAGCAGTGACAGGGGTTTCAATCAGCCCCAGCATTTT. Its translation: CASSDRGFNQPQHF.